The 27 T cell receptor beta chains below were found in one sample sequenced in a study of blood T cell repertoires in COVID-19. Profiling relied on immunoSEQ multiplex PCR, and the TCRdb table lists in-frame clones only, not all of them. Seen here are 130,000 to 150,000 clones, roughly 80% observed once, and the top ten hold 6% to 7.5%. The sequenced material came from peripheral blood. All receptors come from a human donor in a cohort sampled during active COVID-19.

This rearrangement joins TRBV4-3 to TRBJ2-2; possible D gene TRBD2, 6 bases. Trimming left V 1 base short and J 13 bases short, with 13 bases between. The CDR3 length is 13 residues. Germline CDR1 is LGHNA and CDR2 is YSLEER. In DNA form, the CDR3 reads TGCGCCAGCAGCCAAGTTACGGGGGTAGGGCTGTTTTTT. Translation: CASSQVTGVGLFF.

This clone was seen a few times. The gene calls are TRBV4-2 and TRBJ1-1; TRBD1 is a possible D gene (6 bases). The CDR3 runs to 18 residues. Germline assignment: CDR1 LGHNA and CDR2 YNFKEQ. V gave up 4 bases and J gave up 1 base, with 22 bases separating them. The CDR3 sequence: CASSLGLLAGEGNTEAFF. CDR3 in DNA: TGTGCCAGCAGCCTAGGTTTGTTGGCAGGGGAGGGGAACACTGAAGCTTTCTTT.

The chain is built from TRBV6-2 or TRBV6-3 and TRBJ2-1; 9 bases are shared with TRBD2. The germline gives CDR1 MNHEY, CDR2 SVGEGT. V was pared by 6 bases and J by 5 bases, with 5 bases of the junction left unmatched. CDR3 length: 14 amino acids. The CDR3 here is CASRPSGANNEQFF. CDR3 bases: TGTGCCAGCAGACCTAGCGGGGCCAACAATGAGCAGTTCTTC.

CDR3 protein: CASGSGFRGDEQFF. The CDR3 DNA is TGTGCCAGCGGCTCAGGATTCAGGGGGGATGAGCAGTTCTTC. The gene calls are TRBV11-3 and TRBJ2-1; tentative D call: TRBD1 (7 bases). The germline V and J ends were trimmed by 8 bases and 8 bases, with 19 bases remaining between them. CDR1 and CDR2 (germline): SGHNT, YENEEA. The CDR3 sequence is 14 residues long.

The chain has TRBV2 and TRBJ2-6; the D gene is possibly TRBD1 (5 bases). The CDR3 runs 15 residues. Germline CDR1 SNHLY, CDR2 FYNNEI. V lost 3 bases, J lost 2 bases, and 8 bases lay in between. Written as DNA, the CDR3 is TGTGCCAGCAGTGACGGACAAGCTGGGGCCAACGTCCTGACTTTC. It specifies CASSDGQAGANVLTF.

This clone has only one observation. The chain recombines TRBV11-1 with TRBJ2-2; tentative D call: TRBD1 (5 bases). The germline gives CDR1 SGHAT, CDR2 FQDESV (reference sequence). V was pared by 5 bases and J by 5 bases, with 15 bases between. The CDR3 totals 15 residues. CDR3 residues: CASSQGPRETGELFF. The CDR3 region has the DNA TGTGCCAGCAGCCAGGGCCCCCGAGAGACCGGGGAGCTGTTTTTT.

The chain recombines TRBV13 with TRBJ2-1; TRBD2 aligns across 12 bases. The CDR3 covers 15 residues. Per the germline V gene, CDR1 is PRHDT and CDR2 is FYEKMQ (reference sequence). Losses at the gene ends were 5 bases for V and 5 bases for J; bases not matched to a gene: 4. The CDR3 reads CASSPGLAGNNEQFF. In DNA form, the CDR3 reads TGTGCCAGCAGCCCAGGACTAGCGGGGAACAATGAGCAGTTCTTC.

The chain is built from TRBV4-1 and TRBJ2-5; a possible D gene is TRBD2 (5 bases). The V end lost 1 base, the J end lost 0 bases, and 9 bases lay between the germline ends. Germline V gene data show CDR1 as MGHRA and CDR2 as YSYEKL. The CDR3 totals 15 residues. The CDR3 DNA sequence: TGCGCCAGCAGCCAAGCTGGACTGAACCAAGAGACCCAGTACTTC. Protein: CASSQAGLNQETQYF.

The CDR3 DNA follows: TGTGCCACCAGCAGACAGGGATCATATGGCTACACCTTC. Translated, it gives CATSRQGSYGYTF. The chain recombines TRBV15 with TRBJ1-2; tentatively, D is TRBD1 (5 bases). Trimming removed 2 bases from V and 5 bases from J, with 9 bases in between. Germline CDR1 reads LNHNV; CDR2 reads YYDKDF (reference sequence). The CDR3 has 13 amino acids.

The V call is TRBV4-2, the J call TRBJ2-7; D possibly corresponds to TRBD2 (7 bases). V lost 0 bases to trimming and J lost 3 bases, with 12 bases between them. Per the germline V gene, CDR1 is LGHNA and CDR2 is YNFKEQ. The CDR3 length is 15 residues. In DNA, the CDR3 is TGTGCCAGCAGCCAAGAGCGGGGGCCATTCTACGAGCAGTACTTC. Protein product: CASSQERGPFYEQYF.

This clone showed up just once. V usage is TRBV19 and J usage is TRBJ2-5; the D gene is possibly TRBD2 (6 bases). CDR3 length equals 15 residues. Between the trimmed V and J ends, which lost 3 bases and 1 base, there was a span of 12 bases. Germline V gene sequence: CDR1 LNHDA, CDR2 SQIVND (reference sequence). As DNA, the CDR3 is TGTGCCAGTAGTATGCGACTAGTTCCCCAAGAGACCCAGTACTTC. Protein product: CASSMRLVPQETQYF.

This sequence joins TRBV7-2 and TRBJ1-4; D is unclear. The CDR3 is 12 amino acids. V was clipped by 9 bases and J by 6 bases, with 11 bases between them. Germline assignment: CDR1 SGHTA and CDR2 FQGNSA. The CDR3 reads CASGTADEKLFF. CDR3 DNA sequence: TGTGCCAGTGGCACCGCGGATGAAAAACTGTTTTTT.

The gene calls are TRBV7-3 and TRBJ2-2; TRBD2 is a possible D gene (6 bases). Germline-derived CDR1 and CDR2 are SGHTA and FQGTGA. V was trimmed by 0 bases and J by 0 bases, leaving 14 bases between them. The CDR3 runs to 18 residues. The CDR3 region has the DNA TGTGCCAGCAGCTTAACCCAGGCGGGAAGAGCGAACACCGGGGAGCTGTTTTTT. Amino acids: CASSLTQAGRANTGELFF.

This clone was seen a single time. This chain joins TRBV2 and TRBJ2-7; no definite D call. This CDR3 is 16 amino acids long. The V end was cut by 3 bases, the J end by 0 bases, with 15 bases between. Germline CDR1 SNHLY, CDR2 FYNNEI. CDR3 sequence: CASSDFAGLSSYEQYF. The CDR3 DNA follows: TGTGCCAGCAGTGACTTTGCAGGTTTGAGCTCCTACGAGCAGTACTTC.

The DNA of the CDR3 is TGTGCCAGCAGCTTATCTTCCAGGGCGGTCACTGAAGCTTTCTTT. Translating gives CASSLSSRAVTEAFF. The chain uses TRBV7-9 and TRBJ1-1, with D tentatively TRBD1 (5 bases). With 2 bases removed from V and 4 bases from J, the gap between germline ends came to 14 bases. CDR1 and CDR2 from the germline V gene are SEHNR and FQNEAQ (reference sequence). The CDR3 contains 15 residues.

This clone was recorded once. This sequence joins TRBV30 and TRBJ2-7, with TRBD1 matching over 8 bases. The CDR3 extends over 12 amino acids. Per the germline V gene, CDR1 is GTSNPN and CDR2 is SVGIG (reference sequence). V shed 3 bases and J 4 bases; nucleotides not matched to a gene: 2. The CDR3 is CAWRGQVYEQYF. As DNA, the CDR3 is TGTGCCTGGAGGGGACAGGTGTACGAGCAGTACTTC.

This chain uses TRBV30 with TRBJ2-7, with 8 bases lining up with TRBD1. The CDR3 totals 14 residues. J was trimmed by 0 bases and V by 1 base; bases with no gene match: 2. Germline lookup yields CDR1 GTSNPN and CDR2 SVGIG (reference sequence). CDR3 sequence reads: CAWSAGTGSYEQYF. The CDR3 DNA sequence: TGTGCCTGGAGTGCGGGGACAGGCTCCTACGAGCAGTACTTC.

The chain combines TRBV14 with TRBJ2-1; TRBD1 agrees at 8 bases. This CDR3 region has 16 residues. J gave up 7 bases and V 8 bases, and 16 bases lay outside the gene matches. Germline V gene lookup returns CDR1 SGHDN and CDR2 FVKESK. This chain's CDR3 is CASLPSGQGAMNEQFF. In nucleotides, the CDR3 is TGTGCCAGCCTCCCATCGGGGCAGGGGGCGATGAATGAGCAGTTCTTC.

This clone was counted between two and nine times. This sequence joins TRBV7-2 and TRBJ1-3; D is uncertain. The CDR3 totals 13 residues. In germline, CDR1 is SGHTA, CDR2 FQGNSA. The V end lost 0 bases, the J end lost 8 bases, and 8 bases lay between the germline ends. CDR3 amino acids: CASSLAEADTIYF. The CDR3 DNA sequence: TGTGCCAGCAGCTTAGCGGAGGCGGACACCATATATTTT.

In its sample, this clone was seen a few times. In DNA form, the CDR3 reads TGTGCCAGCAGTTACGTTGACCGAATTCAGGAGTACTTC. The encoded protein is CASSYVDRIQEYF. The genes are TRBV6-2 or TRBV6-3 and TRBJ2-7; D gene ambiguous. CDR3 length: 13 amino acids. Germline CDR1 is MNHEY and CDR2 is SVGEGT. With 2 bases removed from V and 11 bases from J, the gap between germline ends came to 16 bases.

The CDR3 DNA sequence: TGTGCCTGGAGTGAGGGCACGAGGGCTCAGCCCCAGCATTTT. The encoded protein is CAWSEGTRAQPQHF. The rearrangement joins TRBV30 to TRBJ1-5; no definite D call. This CDR3 comprises 14 residues. With 1 base removed from V and 6 bases from J, the gap between germline ends came to 13 bases. Germline V gene data show CDR1 as GTSNPN and CDR2 as SVGIG (reference sequence).

The rearrangement links TRBV11-1 to TRBJ2-1; D is unresolved. Trimming pared 1 base from V and 5 bases from J, leaving 15 bases between. CDR3 length equals 16 residues. The V gene's germline CDR1 is SGHAT and CDR2 FQDESV (reference sequence). The chain's CDR3 is CASSLGSSWRNNEQFF. In DNA form, the CDR3 reads TGTGCCAGCAGCTTAGGATCTTCTTGGCGGAACAATGAGCAGTTCTTC.

The gene calls are TRBV3-1 (or the pseudogene TRBV3-2) and TRBJ2-1, with a tentative D call TRBD2 (6 bases). Germline CDR1 and CDR2: LGHDT and YNNKEL (reference sequence). V gave up 3 bases and J gave up 9 bases, with 15 bases separating them. This CDR3 has 14 amino acids. The chain's CDR3 is CASSHETLALEQFF. CDR3 coding DNA: TGTGCCAGCAGCCACGAGACGCTAGCGCTTGAGCAGTTCTTC.

V gene TRBV24-1 combines with J gene TRBJ2-5, with unresolved D. This CDR3 is built from 14 residues. V lost 2 bases and J lost 2, with 8 bases in between. Germline-derived CDR1 and CDR2 are KGHDR and SFDVKD. The CDR3 region is CATSDWPVQETQYF. The CDR3 DNA sequence: TGTGCCACCAGTGATTGGCCAGTTCAAGAGACCCAGTACTTC.

The chain carries TRBV6-6 and TRBJ1-6; D ambiguous. Trimming stripped 6 bases from V and 6 bases from J, with 6 bases between. Looked up from germline, CDR1 is MNHNY and CDR2 is SVGAGI (reference sequence). The CDR3 covers 12 residues. The CDR3 region has the DNA TGTGCCAGCAGAGGGAGTAATTCACCCCTCCACTTT. It yields the protein CASRGSNSPLHF.

This clone was seen once. V and J are TRBV7-2 and TRBJ2-5; possible D gene TRBD2, 6 bases. Germline CDR1 reads SGHTA; CDR2 reads FQGNSA. Trimming removed 1 base from V and 4 bases from J, with 13 bases in between. This CDR3 has 15 residues. The CDR3 spells CASSLDVGLPETQYF. The DNA of the CDR3 is TGTGCCAGCAGCTTAGATGTTGGACTACCAGAGACCCAGTACTTC.

The chain joins TRBV7-8 to TRBJ2-3; tentative D call: TRBD1 (5 bases). The CDR3 consists of 14 residues. Germline V gives CDR1 SGHVS, CDR2 FQNEAQ. Between the trimmed V and J ends, which lost 1 base and 2 bases, there was a span of 7 bases. CDR3 in DNA: TGTGCCAGCAGCTTAGGGACACTCACAGATACGCAGTATTTT. Translation: CASSLGTLTDTQYF. Full variable domain (missing parts from reference TRBV7-8 and TRBJ2-3): GAGVSQSPRYKVAKRGQDVALRCDPISGHVSLFWYQQALGQGPEFLTYFQNEAQLDKSGLPSDRFFAERPEGSVSTLKIQRTQQEDSAVYLCASSLGTLTDTQYFGPGTRLTVL.